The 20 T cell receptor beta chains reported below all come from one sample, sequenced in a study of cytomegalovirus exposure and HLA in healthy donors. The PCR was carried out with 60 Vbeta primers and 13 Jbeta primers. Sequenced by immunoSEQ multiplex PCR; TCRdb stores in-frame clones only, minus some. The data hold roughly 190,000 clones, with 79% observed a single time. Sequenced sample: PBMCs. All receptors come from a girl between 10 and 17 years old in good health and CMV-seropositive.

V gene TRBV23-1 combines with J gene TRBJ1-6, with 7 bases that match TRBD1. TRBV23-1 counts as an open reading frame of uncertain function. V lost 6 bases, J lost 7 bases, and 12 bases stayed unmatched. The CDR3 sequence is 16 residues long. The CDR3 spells CASSRTGTVPNSPLHF. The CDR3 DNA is TGCGCCAGCAGCCGCACCGGGACAGTTCCCAATTCACCCCTCCACTTT.

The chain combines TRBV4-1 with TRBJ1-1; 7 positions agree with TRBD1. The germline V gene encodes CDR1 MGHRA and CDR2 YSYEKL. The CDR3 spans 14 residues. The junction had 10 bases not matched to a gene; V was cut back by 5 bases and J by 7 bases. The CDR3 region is CASSSSDRENEAFF. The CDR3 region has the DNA TGCGCCAGCAGCTCATCAGACAGGGAAAATGAAGCTTTCTTT.

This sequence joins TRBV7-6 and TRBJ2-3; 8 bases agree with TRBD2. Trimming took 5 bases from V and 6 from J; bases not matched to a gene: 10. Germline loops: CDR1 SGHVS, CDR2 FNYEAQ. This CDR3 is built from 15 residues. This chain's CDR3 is CASSLPGLGGDTQYF. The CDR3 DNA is TGTGCCAGCAGCCTACCGGGACTAGGAGGGGATACGCAGTATTTT.

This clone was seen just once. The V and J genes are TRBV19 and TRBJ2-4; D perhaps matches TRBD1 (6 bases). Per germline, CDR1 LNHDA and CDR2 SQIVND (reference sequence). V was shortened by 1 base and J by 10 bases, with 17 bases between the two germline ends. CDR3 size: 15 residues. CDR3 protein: CASSIVRGGPRIQYF. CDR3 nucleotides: TGTGCCAGTAGTATAGTCCGTGGGGGCCCTAGGATTCAGTACTTC.

CDR3: CASGTGGGGYTF. For the CDR3, the DNA is TGTGCCAGCGGTACAGGGGGAGGGGGCTACACCTTC. The rearrangement links TRBV27 to TRBJ1-2; 8 bases agree with TRBD1. The CDR3 loop spans 12 amino acids. Germline V CDR1 and CDR2: MNHEY, SMNVEV (reference sequence). V trimming: 8 bases; J trimming: 8 bases; junction bases outside the gene matches: 7.

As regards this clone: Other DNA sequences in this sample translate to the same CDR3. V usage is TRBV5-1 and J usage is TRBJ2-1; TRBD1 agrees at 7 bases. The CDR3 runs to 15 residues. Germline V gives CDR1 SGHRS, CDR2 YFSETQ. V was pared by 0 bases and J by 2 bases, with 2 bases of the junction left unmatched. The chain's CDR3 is CASSLGQGAYNEQFF. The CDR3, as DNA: TGCGCCAGCAGCTTGGGTCAGGGGGCCTACAATGAGCAGTTCTTC.

The CDR3 is CASSLLGGGVGDTQYF. CDR3 nucleotides: TGTGCCAGCAGCTTGCTGGGCGGGGGGGTGGGGGATACGCAGTATTTT. The chain combines TRBV5-6 with TRBJ2-3, with TRBD2 matching 9 bases. Trimming at V came to 1 base and at J to 6 bases, leaving 9 bases not matched to a gene. The CDR3 is made up of 16 amino acids. CDR1 is SGHDT and CDR2 is YYEEEE in the germline V gene.

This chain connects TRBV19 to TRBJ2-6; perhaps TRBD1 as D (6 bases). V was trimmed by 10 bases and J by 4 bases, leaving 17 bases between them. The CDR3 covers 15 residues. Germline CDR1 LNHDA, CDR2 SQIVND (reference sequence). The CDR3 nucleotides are TGTGCCACCACCGTGGGGGCGCGCGGGGCCAACGTCCTGACTTTC. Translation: CATTVGARGANVLTF.

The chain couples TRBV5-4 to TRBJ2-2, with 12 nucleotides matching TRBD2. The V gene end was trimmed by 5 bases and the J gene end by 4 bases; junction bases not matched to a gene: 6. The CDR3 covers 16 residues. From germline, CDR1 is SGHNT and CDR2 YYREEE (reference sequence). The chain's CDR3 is CASSPTSGGGTGELFF. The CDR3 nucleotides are TGTGCCAGCAGTCCGACTAGCGGGGGTGGCACCGGGGAGCTGTTTTTT. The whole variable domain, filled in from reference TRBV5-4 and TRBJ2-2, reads ETGVTQSPTHLIKTRGQQVTLRCSSQSGHNTVSWYQQALGQGPQFIFQYYREEENGRGNFPPRFSGLQFPNYSSELNVNALELDDSALYLCASSPTSGGGTGELFFGEGSRLTVL.

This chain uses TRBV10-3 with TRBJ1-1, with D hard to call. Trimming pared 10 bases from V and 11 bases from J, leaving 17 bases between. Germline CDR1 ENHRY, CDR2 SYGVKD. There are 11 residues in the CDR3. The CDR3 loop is CASGGGLLAFF. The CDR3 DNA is TGTGCCAGTGGAGGTGGGCTCTTGGCTTTCTTT.

The CDR3 protein is CASSHSRFWTGELFF. The CDR3 DNA reads TGTGCCAGCAGCCACTCGAGGTTTTGGACCGGGGAGCTGTTTTTT. The V call is TRBV11-2, the J call TRBJ2-2; no definite D call. Germline V lookup: CDR1 SGHAT, CDR2 FQNNGV. The V end lost 5 bases, the J end lost 5 bases, and 15 bases lay between the germline ends. This CDR3 is 15 amino acids long.

The CDR3 spells CATRETGQRAFF. The CDR3 region has the DNA TGTGCCACAAGGGAAACAGGGCAACGAGCTTTCTTT. The genes are TRBV10-3 and TRBJ1-1, with a possible D match to TRBD1 (6 bases). CDR3 size: 12 residues. CDR1 is ENHRY and CDR2 is SYGVKD in the germline V gene. The germline V and J ends were trimmed by 10 bases and 10 bases, with 19 bases remaining between them.

CDR3: CAISESTGGYGYTF. The CDR3 region has the DNA TGTGCCATCAGTGAGTCAACGGGGGGCTATGGCTACACCTTC. The chain links TRBV10-3 to TRBJ1-2; the D gene is possibly TRBD1 (5 bases). Trimming removed 0 bases from V and 4 bases from J, with 9 bases in between. The length of the CDR3 is 14 residues. CDR1 ENHRY and CDR2 SYGVKD come from the germline V gene.

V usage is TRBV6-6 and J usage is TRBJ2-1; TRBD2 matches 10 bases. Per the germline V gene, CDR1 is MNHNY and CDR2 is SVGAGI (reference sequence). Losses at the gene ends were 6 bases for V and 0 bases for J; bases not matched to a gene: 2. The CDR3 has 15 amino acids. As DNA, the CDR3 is TGTGCCAGCAGGGCTAGCGGGGGCTCCTACAATGAGCAGTTCTTC. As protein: CASRASGGSYNEQFF.

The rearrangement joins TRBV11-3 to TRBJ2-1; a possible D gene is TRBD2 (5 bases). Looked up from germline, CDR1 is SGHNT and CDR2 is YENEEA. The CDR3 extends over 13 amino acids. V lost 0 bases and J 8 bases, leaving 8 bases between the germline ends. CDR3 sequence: CASSLEGGYEQFF. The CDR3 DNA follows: TGTGCCAGCAGCTTAGAAGGAGGCTATGAGCAGTTCTTC. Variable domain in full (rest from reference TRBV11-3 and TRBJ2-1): EAGVVQSPRYKIIEKKQPVAFWCNPISGHNTLYWYLQNLGQGPELLIRYENEEAVDDSQLPKDRFSAERLKGVDSTLKIQPAELGDSAVYLCASSLEGGYEQFFGPGTRLTVL.

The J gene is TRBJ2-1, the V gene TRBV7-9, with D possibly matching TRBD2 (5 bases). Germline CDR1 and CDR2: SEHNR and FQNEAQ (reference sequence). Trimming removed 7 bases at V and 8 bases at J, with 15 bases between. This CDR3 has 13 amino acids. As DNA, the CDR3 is TGTGCCAGCACTCCCCCCGGGGTCGATGAGCAGTTCTTC. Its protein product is CASTPPGVDEQFF.

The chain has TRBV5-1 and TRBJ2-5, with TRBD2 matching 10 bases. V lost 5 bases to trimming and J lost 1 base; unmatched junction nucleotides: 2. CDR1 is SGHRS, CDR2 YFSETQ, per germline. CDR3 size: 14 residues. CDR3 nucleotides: TGCGCCAGCAGTCCTAGCGGGGGCCAAGAGACCCAGTACTTC. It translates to CASSPSGGQETQYF.

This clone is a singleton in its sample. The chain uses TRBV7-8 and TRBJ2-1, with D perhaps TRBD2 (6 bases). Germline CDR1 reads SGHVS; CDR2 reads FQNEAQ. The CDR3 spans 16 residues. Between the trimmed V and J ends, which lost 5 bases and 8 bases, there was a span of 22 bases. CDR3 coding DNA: TGTGCCAGCAGCCGGGGAAGGACTACTCGTGACGATGAGCAGTTCTTC. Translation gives CASSRGRTTRDDEQFF.

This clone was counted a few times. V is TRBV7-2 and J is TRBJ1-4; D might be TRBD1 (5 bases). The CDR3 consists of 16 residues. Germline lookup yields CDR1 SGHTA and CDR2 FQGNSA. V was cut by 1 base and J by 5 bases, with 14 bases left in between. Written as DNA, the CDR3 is TGTGCCAGCAGCTTAGGGGGGGTCAGGCCAAATGAAAAACTGTTTTTT. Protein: CASSLGGVRPNEKLFF.

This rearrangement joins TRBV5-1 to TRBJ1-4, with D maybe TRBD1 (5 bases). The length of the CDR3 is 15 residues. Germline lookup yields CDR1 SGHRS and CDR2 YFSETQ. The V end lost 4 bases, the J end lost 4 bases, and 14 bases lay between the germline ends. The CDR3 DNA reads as TGCGCCAGCAGCCCCATCGGGGGAGTTAATGAAAAACTGTTTTTT. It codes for CASSPIGGVNEKLFF.